The 12 T cell receptor beta chains given below trace back to one sample, sequenced in a study of Ad26.COV2.S vaccination and SARS-CoV-2 variants. Treatment here: around 19 received Ad26.COV2.S at low or high dose, single or two shots; 5 received placebo; per-sample allocation not given. Samples analyzed were those drawn on day 63 after the first vaccine or placebo injection. The table came from immunoSEQ multiplex PCR; TCRdb's copy has only in-frame clones and leaves some out. The data show around 370,000 clones, 80% to 90% seen once. Here the sequenced sample was peripheral blood, taken in a trial of Ad26.COV2.S vaccine versus placebo. These receptor sequences come from a person aged 18-65 years who received the Ad26.COV2.S COVID-19 vaccine or a placebo.

The chain links TRBV5-4 to TRBJ1-2; D is ambiguous. This CDR3 has 11 amino acids. Germline V gives CDR1 SGHNT, CDR2 YYREEE (reference sequence). CDR3 nucleotides: TGTGCTGCCCTGGGCAACTATGGCTACACCTTC. Its protein product is CAALGNYGYTF.

V and J are TRBV7-2 and TRBJ2-1; D call uncertain. Germline CDR1 and CDR2: SGHTA and FQGNSA. The CDR3 covers 12 residues. The V and J ends lost 5 bases and 9 bases respectively, with 11 bases between them. The CDR3 spells CASSPVSSEQFF. In DNA form, the CDR3 reads TGTGCCAGCAGCCCTGTTTCGAGTGAGCAGTTCTTC.

This chain links TRBV5-1 with TRBJ2-7, with a tentative D call TRBD2 (7 bases). This CDR3 spans 16 amino acids. The V and J ends lost 4 bases and 2 bases respectively, with 19 bases between them. CDR1 and CDR2 from the germline V gene are SGHRS and YFSETQ. In DNA form, the CDR3 reads TGCGCCAGCAGCGAGTCGGGCCGGGGGGCCACCTACGAGCAGTACTTC. Protein: CASSESGRGATYEQYF.

The chain recombines TRBV19 with TRBJ2-3, with a possible D match to TRBD2 (6 bases). The germline V gene has CDR1 LNHDA and CDR2 SQIVND (reference sequence). Trimming cost V 2 bases and J 6 bases, with 18 bases left between them. This CDR3 has 16 amino acids. CDR3 coding DNA: TGTGCCAGTAGTATACGAGCAGTTAGCGGCGGGGATACGCAGTATTTT. Protein product: CASSIRAVSGGDTQYF.

The chain has TRBV2 and TRBJ2-2, with TRBD1 matching 7 bases. The V gene end was trimmed by 6 bases and the J gene end by 1 base; junction bases not matched to a gene: 5. Germline V gene data show CDR1 as SNHLY and CDR2 as FYNNEI. CDR3 size: 15 residues. The CDR3 sequence: CASRGDRRNTGELFF. DNA for the CDR3: TGTGCCAGCAGAGGGGACAGAAGGAACACCGGGGAGCTGTTTTTT.

The chain carries TRBV6-5 and TRBJ1-5; TRBD1 agrees at 9 bases. CDR1 is MNHEY, CDR2 SVGAGI, per germline. V gave up 2 bases and J gave up 2 bases; unmatched junction bases: 1. The CDR3 has 15 residues. CDR3 in amino acids: CASSYGTGRNQPQHF. The CDR3 DNA is TGTGCCAGCAGTTACGGGACAGGGCGCAATCAGCCCCAGCATTTT.

The rearrangement joins TRBV30 to TRBJ1-6, with 8 bases aligning to TRBD1. CDR1 is GTSNPN and CDR2 is SVGIG in the germline V gene (reference sequence). J lost 3 bases, V lost 2 bases, and 6 bases had no gene match. The CDR3 is 16 amino acids. The CDR3 sequence is CAWSTGGSYYNSPLHF. DNA for the CDR3: TGTGCCTGGAGTACAGGGGGGTCCTACTATAATTCACCCCTCCACTTT.

This chain connects TRBV6-2 or TRBV6-3 to TRBJ2-1; the match to TRBD2 covers 8 bases. V trimming: 5 bases; J trimming: 5 bases; junction bases outside the gene matches: 8. CDR3 length: 15 amino acids. Germline lookup yields CDR1 MNHEY and CDR2 SVGEGT. CDR3 amino acids: CASSTKRESHNEQFF. The CDR3 DNA sequence: TGTGCCAGCAGTACTAAGCGGGAGAGCCACAATGAGCAGTTCTTC.

The chain couples TRBV7-9 to TRBJ2-7; 8 nucleotides align to TRBD1. J was trimmed by 2 bases and V by 5 bases; bases with no gene match: 5. CDR3 size: 14 residues. Germline V gene sequence: CDR1 SEHNR, CDR2 FQNEAQ (reference sequence). The CDR3 loop reads CASSLRDRTYEQYF. The CDR3 coding sequence is TGTGCCAGCAGCCTCCGGGACAGGACCTACGAGCAGTACTTC.

V is TRBV2 and J is TRBJ1-4, with D maybe TRBD1 (6 bases). The CDR3 length is 14 residues. The germline V gene has CDR1 SNHLY and CDR2 FYNNEI. The ends were cut back, 4 bases at V and 5 bases at J, with 11 bases in the middle. The CDR3 region has the DNA TGTGCCAGCAGTGGCGATCAGGGGAATGAAAAACTGTTTTTT. The encoded protein is CASSGDQGNEKLFF.

The V gene is TRBV10-1, the J gene TRBJ2-2, with a weak D call TRBD2 (6 bases). The V gene's germline CDR1 is WNHNN and CDR2 SYGVQD (reference sequence). V gave up 4 bases and J gave up 4 bases, with 19 bases separating them. The CDR3 totals 17 residues. The CDR3 protein is CASSAPGVGAGTGELFF. The CDR3, as DNA: TGCGCCAGCAGTGCCCCGGGGGTTGGGGCGGGCACCGGGGAGCTGTTTTTT.

This rearrangement joins TRBV4-2 to TRBJ2-7, with 7 bases matching TRBD2. The length of the CDR3 is 14 residues. After removal of 0 bases from V and 2 bases from J, the junction contained 1 base not matched to a gene. Germline CDR1 and CDR2: LGHNA and YNFKEQ. CDR3: CASSQDAGAYEQYF. CDR3 DNA: TGTGCCAGCAGCCAAGATGCGGGGGCCTACGAGCAGTACTTC.